The T cell receptor (beta chain) described here comes from a study of shared clonotypes between healthy human individuals. Findings and caveats of the study: Sorted-subset samples were not fully sequenced, rarefaction indicated.

The method was immunoSEQ multiplex PCR; TCRdb's version includes in-frame clones alone and lacks a portion of them. Of roughly 2 million clones in the sample, roughly 96% were seen once. The CDR3 spans 15 residues. Trimming cost V 6 bases and J 2 bases; bases outside gene matches: 8. Per germline, CDR1 ENHRY and CDR2 SYGVKD. Comment on this clone: Its specificity is unknown.

The chain combines TRBV10-3 with TRBJ2-3; TRBD2 matches at 7 bases. Specimen: naive CD4+ T cells sorted from blood. Documented subset: CD45RA+ positively selected. This TCR came from a man aged 18 to 29 in good health. The CDR3 DNA is TGTGCCATCAGATCATCTAGCGGAGACACAGATACGCAGTATTTT. Translated: CAIRSSSGDTDTQYF.